The 19 T cell receptor beta chains listed next were all sequenced from one sample in a study of blood T cells in healthy people across ages. Primers used in a second PCR of roughly 6 to 11 cycles were a sample-barcoded 5' primer and a J-beta primer mix. MiXCR, run by TCRdb on the 5' RACE reads, gives a single entry per CDR3 protein. The sample contains more than 500,000 distinct CDR3 sequences, about 27% of which appear only once. These data are also associated with another study on T cells of mothers and their children.

The sequenced sample was blood. These receptors were collected from a boy aged 2 to 10 in good health.

This clonotype has just a few counts. As DNA, the CDR3 is TGTGCCAGCAGCTTAGTTGCCAGGAGGAAGGAGACCCAGTACTTC. Its translation: CASSLVARRKETQYF. The chain recombines TRBV7-2 with TRBJ2-1, with D tentatively TRBD2 (5 bases). The J call is doubtful: the DNA matches TRBJ2-5 better. Germline-derived CDR1 and CDR2 are SGHTA and FQGNSA. The CDR3 runs 15 residues.

CDR3 residues: CASSLRFPSRGYGYTF. The DNA for the CDR3 is TGTGCCAGCAGTTTACGGTTCCCAAGCAGGGGGTATGGCTACACCTTC. V is TRBV12-3 or TRBV12-4 and J is TRBJ1-2; 7 nucleotides line up with TRBD1. The CDR3 runs to 16 residues. Germline trimming cut 2 bases from V and 5 bases from J; bases unmatched to any gene: 11.

V is TRBV9 and J is TRBJ2-7; 8 bases agree with TRBD2. Germline CDR1 reads SGDLS; CDR2 reads YYNGEE. The CDR3 has 15 amino acids. The V and J ends lost 0 bases and 3 bases, in that order; junction bases with no gene match: 5. The CDR3 protein is CASSVGDSGVYEQYF. For the CDR3, the DNA is TGTGCCAGCAGCGTAGGGGATAGCGGGGTCTACGAGCAGTACTTC.

The DNA of the CDR3 is TGCGCCAGCAGCTTGCCAGAGAACACTGAAGCTTTCTTT. Its translation: CASSLPENTEAFF. J is TRBJ1-1 and V is TRBV5-1; D gene unclear. The ends were cut back, 1 base at V and 1 base at J, with 5 bases in the middle. Per germline, CDR1 SGHRS and CDR2 YFSETQ. The CDR3 has 13 residues.

This clonotype was observed at least ten times. This chain joins TRBV6-2 or TRBV6-3 and TRBJ2-1; TRBD2 agrees at 14 bases. The CDR3 is made up of 15 amino acids. The V gene end was trimmed by 6 bases and the J gene end by 8 bases; junction bases not matched to a gene: 6. CDR1 is MNHEY, CDR2 SVGEGT, per germline. In DNA form, the CDR3 reads TGTGCCAGCAGCACCGGGACTAGCGGGAGTGATGAGCAGTTCTTC. The encoded protein is CASSTGTSGSDEQFF.

The chain links TRBV5-1 to TRBJ2-7, with D uncertain. The CDR3 has 14 residues. Germline values: CDR1 SGHRS, CDR2 YFSETQ. V gave up 1 base and J gave up 1 base, with 9 bases separating them. The CDR3 is CASSLNALSYEQYF. The CDR3, as DNA: TGCGCCAGCAGCTTGAATGCGCTTTCCTACGAGCAGTACTTC.

The rearrangement joins TRBV5-1 to TRBJ2-1; D not resolved. The J call is in doubt because the DNA end fits TRBJ2-5 better. CDR1 and CDR2 (germline): SGHRS, YFSETQ. The CDR3 runs 14 residues. The CDR3 DNA reads as TGCGCCAGCAGCTTGGGCGCGGACCCGGAGACCCAGTACTTC. Protein product: CASSLGADPETQYF.

This clonotype was detected a few times. The CDR3 loop is CAISDQTSGRTYEQYF. The CDR3 DNA sequence: TGTGCCATCAGTGATCAGACTAGCGGGAGGACCTACGAGCAGTACTTC. The V and J genes are TRBV10-3 and TRBJ2-5, with 13 bases fitting TRBD2. The J call may be mistaken, given a closer DNA end match to TRBJ2-7. There are 16 residues in the CDR3. Germline V gives CDR1 ENHRY, CDR2 SYGVKD.

The chain joins TRBV19 to TRBJ1-4; 9 nucleotides align to TRBD1. Germline CDR1 is LNHDA and CDR2 is SQIVND (reference sequence). The CDR3 spans 14 residues. V dropped 7 bases and J dropped 6; count of bases not matched to a gene: 6. The CDR3 DNA sequence: TGTGCCAGTAATCACGACAGGGGGTATGAAAAACTGTTTTTT. As protein: CASNHDRGYEKLFF.

This rearrangement joins TRBV25-1 to TRBJ1-2, with a tentative D call TRBD1 (6 bases). This CDR3 is 21 amino acids long. Germline assignment: CDR1 MGHDK and CDR2 SYGVNS. V was trimmed by 2 bases and J by 0 bases, leaving 28 bases between them. For the CDR3, the DNA is TGTGCCAGCAGTGAAGGAAAGGATGTGTCGCAGGGGCGCGTAGCTAACTATGGCTACACCTTC. Translation gives CASSEGKDVSQGRVANYGYTF.

This clonotype was observed a handful of times. The CDR3 protein is CASRPRSGLAGAYPYEQYF. The CDR3 DNA reads as TGCGCCAGCCGACCCAGATCCGGACTAGCGGGAGCGTATCCCTACGAGCAGTACTTC. The chain employs TRBV10-2 and TRBJ2-7, with 13 positions matching TRBD2. Germline-derived CDR1 and CDR2 are WSHSY and SAAADI. The CDR3 is 19 residues long. V lost 8 bases, J lost 2 bases, and 18 bases stayed unmatched.

There are many counts of this clonotype. The chain joins TRBV5-1 to TRBJ2-3; tentatively, D is TRBD1 (6 bases). Germline V lookup: CDR1 SGHRS, CDR2 YFSETQ. The germline V and J ends were trimmed by 5 bases and 9 bases, with 16 bases remaining between them. There are 13 residues in the CDR3. In DNA form, the CDR3 reads TGCGCCAGCAGTCCGGACAGAGTGGACACGCAGTATTTT. The encoded protein is CASSPDRVDTQYF.

This clonotype was picked up many times. V gene TRBV29-1 combines with J gene TRBJ2-5; 10 nucleotides match TRBD1. This CDR3 spans 14 amino acids. V gave up 2 bases and J gave up 5 bases; unmatched junction bases: 5. Per the germline V gene, CDR1 is SQVTM and CDR2 is ANQGSEA. The CDR3 here is CSVERDRGPETQYF. In nucleotides, the CDR3 is TGCAGCGTTGAAAGGGACAGGGGCCCCGAGACCCAGTACTTC.

J is TRBJ2-7 and V is TRBV12-3 or TRBV12-4, with D maybe TRBD1 (6 bases). Trimming left V 4 bases short and J 4 bases short, with 14 bases between. This CDR3 is built from 14 residues. CDR3: CASSWGLWGYEQYF. CDR3 in DNA: TGTGCCAGCAGTTGGGGGCTTTGGGGGTACGAGCAGTACTTC.

This clonotype has only a few counts. The chain uses TRBV3-1 and TRBJ2-1; D perhaps matches TRBD2 (6 bases). Germline V gene sequence: CDR1 LGHDT, CDR2 YNNKEL (reference sequence). V lost 4 bases and J lost 6, with 22 bases in between. The CDR3 runs 17 residues. The CDR3 sequence: CASSPDVSGSWVNEQFF. For the CDR3, the DNA is TGTGCCAGCAGCCCCGATGTTAGCGGCTCGTGGGTCAATGAGCAGTTCTTC.

This clonotype was seen at least ten times. The V and J genes are TRBV3-1 and TRBJ1-4, with D unclear. CDR1 is LGHDT and CDR2 is YNNKEL in the germline V gene (reference sequence). CDR3 length: 13 residues. The V and J ends lost 3 bases and 8 bases respectively, with 10 bases between them. The CDR3, as DNA: TGTGCCAGCAGCCAGGGAGTAGGGGAAAAACTGTTTTTT. This codes for CASSQGVGEKLFF.

This clonotype has a handful of counts. The chain joins TRBV5-5 to TRBJ2-1, with 10 bases matching TRBD2. V gave up 5 bases and J gave up 10 bases; unmatched junction bases: 18. The CDR3 has 17 amino acids. Germline V gene sequence: CDR1 SGHKS, CDR2 YYEKEE (reference sequence). This CDR3 reads CASRRSLAGVLIREQFF. The CDR3 DNA follows: TGTGCCAGCAGGCGTTCTCTAGCGGGAGTTTTGATCAGGGAGCAGTTCTTC.

V usage is TRBV7-6 and J usage is TRBJ1-1, with a possible D match to TRBD1 (5 bases). The germline CDR1 and CDR2 sequences are SGHVS and FNYEAQ. Between the trimmed V and J ends, which lost 0 bases and 3 bases, there was a span of 11 bases. The CDR3 spans 15 residues. CDR3 amino acids: CASSLAAGRDTEAFF. CDR3 coding DNA: TGTGCCAGCAGCTTAGCGGCGGGGCGGGACACTGAAGCTTTCTTT.

The sample holds one count of this clonotype. This rearrangement joins TRBV3-1 to TRBJ1-1; 7 nucleotides agree with TRBD1. The CDR3 is made up of 13 amino acids. Trimming at V came to 1 base and at J to 8 bases, leaving 4 bases not matched to a gene. Germline values: CDR1 LGHDT, CDR2 YNNKEL (reference sequence). The CDR3 protein is CASSQVSTGEAFF. Here the CDR3 DNA reads TGTGCCAGCAGCCAAGTTTCGACAGGGGAAGCTTTCTTT.